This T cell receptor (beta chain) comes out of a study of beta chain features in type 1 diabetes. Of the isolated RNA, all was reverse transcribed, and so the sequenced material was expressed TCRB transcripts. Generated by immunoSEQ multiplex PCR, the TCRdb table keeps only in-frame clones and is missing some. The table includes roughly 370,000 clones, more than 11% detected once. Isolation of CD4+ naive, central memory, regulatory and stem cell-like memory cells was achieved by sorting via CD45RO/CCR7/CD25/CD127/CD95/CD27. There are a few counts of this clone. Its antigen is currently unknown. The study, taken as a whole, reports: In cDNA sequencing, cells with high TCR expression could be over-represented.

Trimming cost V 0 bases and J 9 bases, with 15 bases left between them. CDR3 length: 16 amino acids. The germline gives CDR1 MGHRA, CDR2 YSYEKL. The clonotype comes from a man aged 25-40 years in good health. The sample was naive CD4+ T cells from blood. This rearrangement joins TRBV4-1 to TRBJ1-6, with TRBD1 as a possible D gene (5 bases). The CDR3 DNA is TGCGCCAGCAGCCAAGAGGAATCAGTTGGGGGTTCACCCCTCCACTTT. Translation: CASSQEESVGGSPLHF.